Shown below are 21 T cell receptor beta chains from a single sample sequenced in a study of T cell responses to AZD1222 COVID-19 vaccine. Profiled with immunoSEQ multiplex PCR; TCRdb holds only in-frame clones, not every one. The data contain 82,000 or so clones, 85% to 95% of them singletons. Material: peripheral blood, obtained on day 0 of AZD1222 vaccination. The source is an adult in good health.

This chain connects TRBV6-5 to TRBJ2-7; the match to TRBD1 covers 7 bases. With V trimmed by 2 bases and J by 4 bases, 8 bases remained unmatched. Germline V lookup: CDR1 MNHEY, CDR2 SVGAGI. There are 15 residues in the CDR3. This CDR3 is CASSYNHRGLYEQYF. CDR3 nucleotides: TGTGCCAGCAGTTACAATCACAGGGGCTTGTACGAGCAGTACTTC.

The chain carries TRBV28 and TRBJ1-2, with 9 bases that match TRBD1. CDR1 is MDHEN, CDR2 SYDVKM, per germline. The CDR3 sequence is 14 residues long. The ends lost 5 bases at V and 7 bases at J; junction bases unmatched: 8. CDR3 loop: CASSIPKDRGGYTF. The CDR3, as DNA: TGTGCCAGCAGTATACCCAAGGACAGGGGTGGCTACACCTTC.

This chain connects TRBV5-1 to TRBJ2-5, with TRBD2 as a possible D gene (6 bases). The V gene's germline CDR1 is SGHRS and CDR2 YFSETQ. This CDR3 has 13 amino acids. V lost 4 bases, J lost 3 bases, and 10 bases lay in between. The CDR3 sequence is CASSGGLKETQYF. As DNA, the CDR3 is TGCGCCAGCAGCGGAGGGCTGAAAGAGACCCAGTACTTC.

This chain links TRBV5-4 with TRBJ1-4; 12 bases are shared with TRBD1. The length of the CDR3 is 17 residues. J was trimmed by 8 bases and V by 4 bases; bases with no gene match: 12. Per germline, CDR1 SGHNT and CDR2 YYREEE (reference sequence). In DNA form, the CDR3 reads TGTGCCAGCAGCCGTCCCGGGACAGGGGGCGGGGGCGAAAAACTGTTTTTT. Its translation: CASSRPGTGGGGEKLFF.

The chain recombines TRBV19 with TRBJ2-6; D perhaps matches TRBD1 (6 bases). Germline CDR1 is LNHDA and CDR2 is SQIVND (reference sequence). The CDR3 is made up of 16 amino acids. V gave up 5 bases and J gave up 4 bases, with 15 bases separating them. CDR3 sequence reads: CASSRQDPFGANVLTF. In DNA form, the CDR3 reads TGTGCCAGTAGTCGACAGGACCCCTTCGGGGCCAACGTCCTGACTTTC.

The chain employs TRBV3-1 (or the pseudogene TRBV3-2) and TRBJ1-3; D gene unclear. The CDR3 is 15 amino acids. Per germline, CDR1 LGHDT and CDR2 YNNKEL (reference sequence). The V end lost 2 bases, the J end lost 0 bases, and 8 bases lay between the germline ends. The chain's CDR3 is CASSQWLSSGNTIYF. The CDR3 region has the DNA TGTGCCAGCAGCCAATGGTTGAGCTCTGGAAACACCATATATTTT.

The genes are TRBV11-2 and TRBJ2-5; 14 bases match TRBD2. CDR3 size: 17 residues. Germline V lookup: CDR1 SGHAT, CDR2 FQNNGV. The J segment lost 2 bases and the V segment lost 5 bases, leaving 7 bases of the junction unmatched. The CDR3 is CASSTRLAGGQQETQYF. The CDR3 DNA follows: TGTGCCAGCAGCACCCGACTAGCGGGGGGGCAACAAGAGACCCAGTACTTC.

The rearrangement uses TRBV18 and TRBJ1-1; D remains ambiguous. Germline V gives CDR1 KGHSH, CDR2 LQKENI. V lost 1 base to trimming and J lost 0 bases, with 9 bases between them. The CDR3 is 15 amino acids. The chain's CDR3 is CASSPRGPMNTEAFF. In DNA, the CDR3 is TGTGCCAGCTCACCACGAGGCCCCATGAACACTGAAGCTTTCTTT.

This clone was seen a handful of times. The chain carries TRBV28 and TRBJ2-3; D possibly matches TRBD1 or TRBD2 (6 bases each). V was cut by 3 bases and J by 5 bases, with 15 bases left in between. The germline CDR1 and CDR2 sequences are MDHEN and SYDVKM. The CDR3 consists of 15 residues. The CDR3 sequence is CASSFDGGRGDTQYF. Here the CDR3 DNA reads TGTGCCAGCAGTTTTGATGGGGGGCGTGGAGATACGCAGTATTTT.

The chain employs TRBV6-5 and TRBJ1-1; TRBD1 matches at 7 bases. Looked up from germline, CDR1 is MNHEY and CDR2 is SVGAGI. The CDR3 consists of 14 residues. Trimming removed 8 bases from V and 4 bases from J; junction bases left unmatched: 10. The CDR3 nucleotides read TGTGCCAGCTCTAGTACAGGGGTGAGCACTGAAGCTTTCTTT. It codes for CASSSTGVSTEAFF.

The chain carries TRBV6-5 and TRBJ2-3, with TRBD1 identical over 11 bases. The CDR3 has 14 amino acids. V dropped 5 bases and J dropped 6; count of bases not matched to a gene: 4. The germline CDR1 and CDR2 sequences are MNHEY and SVGAGI. The CDR3 loop is CASSPDRGRDTQYF. CDR3 DNA sequence: TGTGCCAGCAGTCCGGACAGGGGGCGGGATACGCAGTATTTT.

This chain joins TRBV2 and TRBJ2-5, with D perhaps assigned TRBD1 or TRBD2 (5 bases each). The V gene's germline CDR1 is SNHLY and CDR2 FYNNEI. With 7 bases removed from V and 5 bases from J, the gap between germline ends came to 11 bases. The CDR3 runs 12 residues. This CDR3 is CASTPWGETQYF. In nucleotides, the CDR3 is TGTGCCAGCACCCCCTGGGGGGAGACCCAGTACTTC.

A remark on this clone: Sequence at one end of the junction differs from germline and may be a read error. Other DNA sequences from this sample encode an identical CDR3 as well. The chain is built from TRBV19 and TRBJ1-5, with D tentatively TRBD1 (5 bases). The CDR3 has 12 amino acids. CDR1 and CDR2 from the germline V gene are LNHDA and SQIVND (reference sequence). As DNA, the CDR3 is TGCGCCAGTAGACGACAGAATCAGCCCCAGCATTTT. Translated, it gives CASRRQNQPQHF.

This clone occurred a few times. V usage is TRBV28 and J usage is TRBJ2-7; D not certain. The CDR3 is 11 amino acids. Trimming took 3 bases from V and 3 from J, leaving 3 bases between them. CDR1 and CDR2 from the germline V gene are MDHEN and SYDVKM. CDR3 nucleotide sequence: TGTGCCAGCAGTTTCGGCTACGAGCAGTACTTC. This translates into CASSFGYEQYF.

The gene calls are TRBV7-9 and TRBJ1-5; D possibly corresponds to TRBD1 (5 bases). The CDR3 has 15 amino acids. Trimming left V 1 base short and J 4 bases short, with 11 bases between. Germline lookup yields CDR1 SEHNR and CDR2 FQNEAQ (reference sequence). CDR3: CASSLVGLPNQPQHF. In DNA, the CDR3 is TGTGCCAGCAGCTTAGTGGGACTGCCTAATCAGCCCCAGCATTTT.

The chain carries TRBV3-1 (or the pseudogene TRBV3-2) and TRBJ2-1; D not certain. CDR1 LGHDT and CDR2 YNNKEL come from the germline V gene (reference sequence). There are 13 residues in the CDR3. Deletions cut 4 bases from V and 4 bases from J, with 8 bases between. The CDR3 DNA sequence: TGTGCCAGCAGCCTTCCCGGATACAATGAGCAGTTCTTC. Amino acids: CASSLPGYNEQFF.

V gene TRBV27 combines with J gene TRBJ1-2; D possibly corresponds to TRBD1 (5 bases). Germline V CDR1 and CDR2: MNHEY, SMNVEV (reference sequence). The ends were cut back, 5 bases at V and 2 bases at J, with 9 bases in the middle. The CDR3 runs 13 residues. The CDR3 sequence is CASSPRQNYGYTF. In DNA form, the CDR3 reads TGTGCCAGCAGTCCCCGACAGAACTATGGCTACACCTTC.

The chain employs TRBV19 and TRBJ1-6; the match to TRBD1 covers 7 bases. Trimming took 4 bases from V and 10 from J; bases not matched to a gene: 13. In germline, CDR1 is LNHDA, CDR2 SQIVND (reference sequence). The CDR3 consists of 16 residues. The CDR3 region has the DNA TGTGCCAGTAGTACCCAGAGAGGGGGCATAGTCTCACCCCTCCACTTT. Translation: CASSTQRGGIVSPLHF.

This chain links TRBV29-1 with TRBJ2-7, with a weak D call TRBD2 (5 bases). From germline, CDR1 is SQVTM and CDR2 ANQGSEA. The germline V and J ends were trimmed by 7 bases and 3 bases, with 16 bases remaining between them. CDR3 size: 13 residues. The CDR3 protein is CSGGNGEGYEQYF. As DNA, the CDR3 is TGCAGCGGAGGTAACGGGGAAGGCTACGAGCAGTACTTC.

V and J are TRBV18 and TRBJ1-2; tentative D call: TRBD1 (5 bases). Looked up from germline, CDR1 is KGHSH and CDR2 is LQKENI. The V end lost 3 bases, the J end lost 7 bases, and 18 bases lay between the germline ends. The CDR3 is made up of 15 amino acids. This CDR3 is CASSPSGELRGGYTF. DNA for the CDR3: TGTGCCAGCTCACCCTCCGGGGAACTAAGGGGTGGCTACACCTTC.

The chain is built from TRBV9 and TRBJ1-5; D not resolved. CDR1 SGDLS and CDR2 YYNGEE come from the germline V gene. Trimming stripped 0 bases from V and 3 bases from J, with 10 bases between. The length of the CDR3 is 15 residues. The CDR3 DNA reads TGTGCCAGCAGCGTAGATGGGGTTAACAATCAGCCCCAGCATTTT. Translated, it gives CASSVDGVNNQPQHF.